Each of the 3 T cell receptor beta chains below was sequenced from the same sample in a study of OX40 agonist ivuxolimab in advanced cancers. Assay used: immunoSEQ multiplex PCR; TCRdb lists only in-frame clones, some missing. The sample consists of under 90,000 clones, about nine tenths of them appearing once. The sequencing used CD4+ or CD8+ T cells sorted from blood, collected in a trial of the OX40 agonist ivuxolimab. All receptors derive from an adult with an advanced solid tumor such as melanoma, head and neck, liver or kidney cancer.

Only one count was recorded for this clone. The rearrangement links TRBV7-2 to TRBJ2-3; D gene unclear. Per the germline V gene, CDR1 is SGHTA and CDR2 is FQGNSA. V was cut by 4 bases and J by 0 bases, with 8 bases left in between. This CDR3 region has 14 residues. CDR3 in DNA: TGTGCCAGCAGCTCCACCAGGAGCACAGATACGCAGTATTTT. It specifies CASSSTRSTDTQYF.

This chain links TRBV15 with TRBJ2-2; TRBD2 might be the D (6 bases). Germline values: CDR1 LNHNV, CDR2 YYDKDF (reference sequence). The CDR3 length is 16 residues. The V end lost 3 bases, the J end lost 1 base, and 12 bases lay between the germline ends. In DNA, the CDR3 is TGTGCCACCAGCAGGGGTGGAGGGCGGAACACCGGGGAGCTGTTTTTT. This codes for CATSRGGGRNTGELFF.

V usage is TRBV19 and J usage is TRBJ1-1; the match to TRBD1 covers 7 bases. The CDR3 is 17 amino acids. CDR1 is LNHDA and CDR2 is SQIVND in the germline V gene (reference sequence). With V trimmed by 6 bases and J by 0 bases, 13 bases remained unmatched. The chain's CDR3 is CASRQLRGQTMNTEAFF. The CDR3 nucleotides read TGTGCCAGTAGACAACTCCGGGGACAGACGATGAACACTGAAGCTTTCTTT.